The T cell receptor (beta chain) under discussion was sequenced for a study of T-cell reconstitution after alpha-beta-depleted transplantation in children. The library targeted TCRbeta and was prepared with unique molecular identifiers. TCRdb reprocessed the PCR reads via MiXCR and lists one record per CDR3 protein. Of hundreds of thousands of distinct CDR3 sequences listed, 9.9% are singletons. The CDR3 is 14 amino acids. V was trimmed by 1 base and J by 2 bases, leaving 11 bases between them. Per the germline V gene, CDR1 is DFQATT and CDR2 is SNEGSKA (reference sequence). The sample in question was PBMCs from the stem cell graft donor, obtained from the stem cell graft. The rearrangement joins TRBV20-1 to TRBJ2-5; D perhaps matches TRBD2 (6 bases). This receptor was obtained from a human donor who donated a stem cell graft to a child with SCID. DNA of the CDR3: TGCAGTGCTAGAGTTCCGGGAGCACAAGAGACCCAGTACTTC. Translating it yields CSARVPGAQETQYF.